A single sample gave rise to the 14 T cell receptor beta chains below, sequenced in a study of hypomethylating agent response in myelodysplastic syndrome. The protocol was immunoSEQ multiplex PCR, while the TCRdb copy is restricted to in-frame clones and leaves out a portion. This table holds approximately 2,000 clones, around 86% found once. Sample: bone marrow, taken before or after starting hypomethylating agent treatment for myelodysplastic syndrome (not recorded which). These receptors were obtained from a human donor with myelodysplastic syndrome.

The chain has TRBV6-5 and TRBJ2-5; D unresolved. CDR1 MNHEY and CDR2 SVGAGI come from the germline V gene. The CDR3 runs to 12 residues. V was shortened by 0 bases and J by 4 bases, with 3 bases between the two germline ends. CDR3 protein: CASSYSRETQYF. The CDR3 coding sequence is TGTGCCAGCAGTTACTCGAGAGAGACCCAGTACTTC.

The CDR3 here is CASSFSGASYNEQFF. In nucleotides, the CDR3 is TGTGCCAGCAGCTTTTCCGGGGCCTCCTACAATGAGCAGTTCTTC. V gene TRBV7-3 combines with J gene TRBJ2-1, with D perhaps TRBD1 or TRBD2 (5 bases each). Germline values: CDR1 SGHTA, CDR2 FQGTGA. The CDR3 is 15 amino acids. Trimming removed 3 bases from V and 0 bases from J, with 9 bases in between.

The V call is TRBV18, the J call TRBJ1-4, with D tentatively TRBD1 (5 bases). The germline CDR1 and CDR2 sequences are KGHSH and LQKENI. V dropped 6 bases and J dropped 2 bases, with 19 bases sitting between them. This CDR3 is 17 amino acids long. In nucleotides, the CDR3 is TGTGCCAGCTCCCCCGGGGGAGGCCTGAGGACTAATGAAAAACTGTTTTTT. It translates to CASSPGGGLRTNEKLFF.

DNA for the CDR3: TGTGCCAGCAGCTTGGAGTTAGGCCCCTCTCCCATATACAATGAGCAGTTCTTC. Protein sequence: CASSLELGPSPIYNEQFF. The chain combines TRBV5-6 with TRBJ2-1; D call uncertain. The germline V and J ends were trimmed by 0 bases and 4 bases, with 20 bases remaining between them. Germline V CDR1 and CDR2: SGHDT, YYEEEE. The CDR3 length is 18 residues.

This sequence joins TRBV5-1 and TRBJ2-3; no clear D. The germline CDR1 and CDR2 sequences are SGHRS and YFSETQ. V lost 2 bases to trimming and J lost 0 bases, with 10 bases between them. The CDR3 loop spans 15 amino acids. The DNA of the CDR3 is TGCGCCAGCAGCTTTTTGGGCGGTAGCACAGATACGCAGTATTTT. The encoded protein is CASSFLGGSTDTQYF.

The gene calls are TRBV7-2 and TRBJ2-1; the D gene is possibly TRBD1 (5 bases). V lost 5 bases and J lost 10, with 18 bases in between. Looked up from germline, CDR1 is SGHTA and CDR2 is FQGNSA. There are 14 residues in the CDR3. The CDR3 spells CASSTGWGVREQFF. The DNA for the CDR3 is TGTGCCAGCAGCACAGGCTGGGGTGTGAGAGAGCAGTTCTTC.

The J gene is TRBJ2-7, the V gene TRBV28; TRBD2 matches 10 bases. Germline V CDR1 and CDR2: MDHEN, SYDVKM. The V segment lost 5 bases and the J segment 4 bases; nucleotides outside the gene matches: 5. The CDR3 has 14 amino acids. CDR3 nucleotide sequence: TGTGCCAGCAGTCCTAGCGGGAGCTCTTACGAGCAGTACTTC. It encodes CASSPSGSSYEQYF.

This chain uses TRBV7-6 with TRBJ2-7; TRBD2 agrees at 10 bases. Germline CDR1 and CDR2: SGHVS and FNYEAQ. J gave up 5 bases and V 1 base, and 8 bases lay outside the gene matches. The CDR3 contains 16 residues. Written as DNA, the CDR3 is TGTGCCAGCAGCTTAGACCGGGCTAGCGGGAGCAACGAGCAGTACTTC. Translation gives CASSLDRASGSNEQYF.

This clone is labeled as large. The rearrangement uses TRBV6-5 and TRBJ2-1, with D maybe TRBD2 (6 bases). Trimming took off 3 bases at V and 9 bases at J, with 9 bases between the two ends. CDR3 length equals 12 residues. The germline V gene has CDR1 MNHEY and CDR2 SVGAGI. CDR3 in amino acids: CASSYVGGEQFF. In nucleotides, the CDR3 is TGTGCCAGCAGTTATGTGGGAGGTGAGCAGTTCTTC.

V gene TRBV15 combines with J gene TRBJ2-3; D possibly corresponds to TRBD1 (6 bases). This CDR3 is 15 amino acids long. CDR1 and CDR2 from the germline V gene are LNHNV and YYDKDF (reference sequence). V was clipped by 2 bases and J by 2 bases, with 11 bases between them. Written as DNA, the CDR3 is TGTGCCACCAGCAGAAACAGGGAACCCACAGATACGCAGTATTTT. The encoded protein is CATSRNREPTDTQYF.

This clone has a single count. J is TRBJ2-2 and V is TRBV4-3, with a tentative D call TRBD1 (6 bases). CDR1 is LGHNA and CDR2 is YSLEER in the germline V gene. CDR3 size: 15 residues. Trimming shortened V by 4 bases and J by 6 bases, and 15 bases separated the two germline ends. The CDR3 sequence is CASSLQTGSAGELFF. For the CDR3, the DNA is TGCGCCAGCAGCCTTCAAACAGGGTCCGCCGGGGAGCTGTTTTTT.

The genes are TRBV6-6 and TRBJ2-3; D ambiguous. The CDR3 totals 11 residues. Per the germline V gene, CDR1 is MNHNY and CDR2 is SVGAGI (reference sequence). Trimming took 10 bases from V and 6 from J, leaving 11 bases between them. DNA of the CDR3: TGTGCCACTAAGACCCTGGATACGCAGTATTTT. This translates into CATKTLDTQYF.

This chain connects TRBV5-4 to TRBJ1-3, with unresolved D. The CDR3 is made up of 13 amino acids. Between the trimmed V and J ends, which lost 2 bases and 1 base, there was a span of 4 bases. Per the germline V gene, CDR1 is SGHNT and CDR2 is YYREEE (reference sequence). In DNA form, the CDR3 reads TGTGCCAGCAGCTTAGTTTCTGGAAACACCATATATTTT. Protein product: CASSLVSGNTIYF.

This rearrangement joins TRBV10-3 to TRBJ1-6; 9 bases are shared with TRBD1. This CDR3 contains 16 residues. CDR1 ENHRY and CDR2 SYGVKD come from the germline V gene. Unmatched junction bases numbered 4, after V lost 3 bases and J lost 4 bases. CDR3 DNA: TGTGCCATCAGTGAACAGGGGGCCGATTATAATTCACCCCTCCACTTT. This codes for CAISEQGADYNSPLHF.